This T cell receptor (beta chain) was retrieved from a study of T cells in Graves' hyperthyroidism and ophthalmopathy. Many counts were recorded for this clonotype. Its cognate antigen is unknown. Findings and caveats of the study: Blood held most thyroid clonotypes expanded above 0.001 frequency.

Amplified TCR beta CDR3 regions came from RNA transcripts. TCR CDR3 underwent first-round RT-PCR with the HTBI primer set. Via MiXCR, TCRdb re-called the multiplex PCR reads, giving one row per CDR3 protein. Of some 500,000 distinct CDR3 sequences in the sample, around an eighth were seen once. Patients were aged 18 to 65, had disease duration under 2 months, and had newly diagnosed hyperthyroidism. Diagnoses were made from clinical symptoms, serum measures (thyroxine and TRAb), thyroid ultrasound and orbital computed tomography. The CDR3 length is 14 residues. Between the trimmed V and J ends, which lost 7 bases and 4 bases, there was a span of 16 bases.

The sample comprised blood. The chain combines TRBV12-3 or TRBV12-4 with TRBJ1-1, with D uncertain. The sequence came from a young woman with Graves' hyperthyroidism. In DNA form, the CDR3 reads TGTGCCAGCACCCAACGACCGGAGTTCACTGAAGCTTTCTTT. Protein product: CASTQRPEFTEAFF.